The rows below give T cell receptor beta chains drawn from one sample of a study of shared clonotypes between healthy human individuals. Clones were read by immunoSEQ multiplex PCR, and TCRdb kept only the in-frame ones, dropping some. The sample yields approximately 460,000 clones, 60% to 80% seen once. The sample consisted of PBMCs. The receptors stem from a woman in her thirties or forties in good health. Some clones in this sample may be carry-over from other donors' samples. The CDR3 runs from the conserved cysteine through the conserved F or W. Fields, in order: J gene, V gene, CDR3 protein.

J: TRBJ1-1
V: TRBV2
CDR3: CASSVMGSNTEAFF

J: TRBJ2-1
V: TRBV11-2
CDR3: CASSQRWEGANEQFF

J: TRBJ2-4
V: TRBV5-4
CDR3: CASSPVQGRENIQYF

J: TRBJ2-3
V: TRBV29-1
CDR3: CSAGRSGGDTQYF

J: TRBJ2-7
V: TRBV5-1
CDR3: CASSPPQAGTYEQYF

J: TRBJ2-2
V: TRBV19
CDR3: CAHRPERRTGELFF

J: TRBJ2-7
V: TRBV7-2
CDR3: CASSLVGLGYEQYF

J: TRBJ1-1
V: TRBV5-1
CDR3: CASTKVGRKTEAFF

J: TRBJ2-7
V: TRBV7-6
CDR3: CASSPLPRTSGSYEQYF

J: TRBJ1-1
V: TRBV6-5
CDR3: CASRPISQGSTEAFF

J: TRBJ2-5
V: TRBV28
CDR3: CASSDQGLAGQETQYF

J: TRBJ2-2
V: TRBV7-3
CDR3: CASSLAPAMNTGELFF

J: TRBJ2-3
V: TRBV28
CDR3: CASRQAGGTDTQYF

J: TRBJ2-7
V: TRBV11-2
CDR3: CASSSIAGTSYEQYF

J: TRBJ2-5
V: TRBV27
CDR3: CASSPSSGKKTQYF

J: TRBJ2-1
V: TRBV28
CDR3: CASSPPRSADEQFF

J: TRBJ1-5
V: TRBV4-1
CDR3: CASSQGRQGLSNQPQHF

J: TRBJ1-4
V: TRBV18
CDR3: CASSTGGVGEKLFF

J: TRBJ1-1
V: TRBV5-6
CDR3: CASSSYQTNTEAFF

J: TRBJ2-7
V: TRBV28
CDR3: CASSPGRGRGEQYF

J: TRBJ2-5
V: TRBV7-3
CDR3: CASSTGGGETQYF

J: TRBJ2-7
V: TRBV27
CDR3: CASLPSWGGEQYF

J: TRBJ1-4
V: TRBV2
CDR3: CASNRITSEKLFF

J: TRBJ2-3
V: TRBV29-1
CDR3: CSVESRDGAPQYF